This is a list of T cell receptor beta chains from one sample in a study of blood T cell repertoires in COVID-19. Sequenced by immunoSEQ multiplex PCR; TCRdb stores in-frame clones only, minus some. The sample carries about 160,000 clones, around 81% recorded once. The sample taken for sequencing was PBMCs or T cells enriched from blood (not recorded which). The receptors were sampled from a man aged 35 to 55 who had recovered from COVID-19. The CDR3 runs from the conserved cysteine through the conserved F or W. A D gene is named only where the DNA matches it firmly. Expanded clones are given a class, and other clones once, few, many or no size at all.

abundance	v_gene	d_gene	j_gene	CDR3nt	CDR3aa
-	TRBV5-1	TRBD2	TRBJ2-3	TGCGCCAGCAGCTTGACTAGCGGGCCCTGGACGGATACGCAGTATTTT	CASSLTSGPWTDTQYF
-	TRBV19	-	TRBJ2-5	TGTGCCAGTAGTATCGGCCAGGGGACGGAGACCCAGTACTTC	CASSIGQGTETQYF
-	TRBV10-3	TRBD2	TRBJ2-1	TGTGCCATCAGCCCGGGGACTAGCGGGGGCCCTTACAATGAGCAGTTCTTC	CAISPGTSGGPYNEQFF
-	TRBV5-3	TRBD1	TRBJ1-2	TGTGCCAGAAGCCTGGGGGCAGAAGGGGACAGGGACTATGGCTACACCTTC	CARSLGAEGDRDYGYTF
-	TRBV2	TRBD1	TRBJ1-1	TGTGCCAGCATGAGGAACAGGGGAGCTTTCTTT	CASMRNRGAFF
-	TRBV28	-	TRBJ2-7	TGTGCCAGCAGTTTATTGGCAGGGAACGAGCAGTACTTC	CASSLLAGNEQYF
once	TRBV5-6	-	TRBJ1-6	TGTGCCAGCACCTTGAAAGGAGGACTTAATTCACCCCTCCACTTT	CASTLKGGLNSPLHF
few	TRBV7-9	-	TRBJ1-6	TGTGCCAGCAGCTTAGTTCGAGGGCCCCTCCACTTT	CASSLVRGPLHF
-	TRBV7-9	-	TRBJ2-1	TGTGCCAGCAGCCCCGTCCGTGAGCAGTTCTTC	CASSPVREQFF
-	TRBV5-1	-	TRBJ2-5	TGCGCCAGCAGCTTGGAGGCAGGGAAAGAGACCCAGTACTTC	CASSLEAGKETQYF
few	TRBV10-3	-	TRBJ1-2	TGTGCCATCAGTGGAGGGGAGGGCCCGAACTATGGCTACACCTTC	CAISGGEGPNYGYTF
once	TRBV19	-	TRBJ1-1	TGTGCCAGTACACAGGGACCCCCAGCGGCTGAAGCTTTCTTT	CASTQGPPAAEAFF
-	TRBV9	TRBD1	TRBJ2-7	TGTGCCAGCAGCGTAGGACAGGGTCCCCACTACGAGCAGTACTTC	CASSVGQGPHYEQYF
-	TRBV5-1	-	TRBJ1-2	TGCGCCAGCAGCTCTTCTCAGGGCCGCACGTATGGCTACACCTTC	CASSSSQGRTYGYTF
-	TRBV27	TRBD2	TRBJ2-2	TGTGCCAGCAGTTACCTAGCGGGGGGGTACACCGGGGAGCTGTTTTTT	CASSYLAGGYTGELFF
-	TRBV7-2	-	TRBJ2-3	TGTGCCAGCAGCTACCGACGGGGGGCCAGCACAGATACGCAGTATTTT	CASSYRRGASTDTQYF
-	TRBV3-1/TRBV3-2	-	TRBJ2-3	TGTGCCAGCAGCCCAACGACCGGGTCAAGCACAGATACGCAGTATTTT	CASSPTTGSSTDTQYF
-	TRBV5-4	-	TRBJ1-6	TGTGCCAGCAGCTCTTCAGGAGGGAGAAGACAGAGCTATAATTCACCCCTCCACTTT	CASSSSGGRRQSYNSPLHF
-	TRBV2	-	TRBJ1-3	TGTGCCAGCAGTGAACAGGGAAACTCTGGAAACACCATATATTTT	CASSEQGNSGNTIYF
-	TRBV9	TRBD2	TRBJ2-1	TGTGCCAGCAGCGTACGGGGGGACAATGAGCAGTTCTTC	CASSVRGDNEQFF
few	TRBV10-1	-	TRBJ2-1	TGCGCCAGCAGCGACGTAGGGGGAGAGCAGTTCTTC	CASSDVGGEQFF
-	TRBV7-9	-	TRBJ2-1	TGTGCCAGCAGCTTGCTTAGGGGCTCCTACAATGAGCAGTTCTTC	CASSLLRGSYNEQFF
-	TRBV3-1/TRBV3-2	TRBD1	TRBJ1-2	TGTGCCAGCAGCCACGCAGACAGGGGAGCTAACTATGGCTACACCTTC	CASSHADRGANYGYTF
-	TRBV19	TRBD1	TRBJ2-1	TGTGCCAGTACCAGTGACAGGGCGAATGAGCAGTTCTTC	CASTSDRANEQFF
-	TRBV7-9	-	TRBJ1-5	TGTGCCAGCAACTTTGAACAGGGCCAGCCCCAGCATTTT	CASNFEQGQPQHF
-	TRBV29-1	TRBD1	TRBJ2-1	TGCAGCGTTGAACGGCGACAGGGGTCCGTTCTGGGGAATGAGCAGTTCTTC	CSVERRQGSVLGNEQFF
few	TRBV6-5	-	TRBJ2-7	TGTGCCAGCAGGCTCTTGACAGGATCCTACGAGCAGTACTTC	CASRLLTGSYEQYF
-	TRBV10-1	TRBD2	TRBJ2-5	TGCGCCAGCAGTCGGGGACTAGCAGAGACCCAGTACTTC	CASSRGLAETQYF
once	TRBV4-1	TRBD1	TRBJ1-5	TGCGCCAGCAGCCAAGTGGGACAGGGCGATCAGCCCCAGCATTTT	CASSQVGQGDQPQHF
-	TRBV4-1	-	TRBJ1-6	TGCGCCAGCAGCCCCACACCGGGGATTTCCTATAATTCACCCCTCCACTTT	CASSPTPGISYNSPLHF
-	TRBV29-1	-	TRBJ1-3	TGCAGCGTTGAACCGGGGGAAGGAAACACCATATATTTT	CSVEPGEGNTIYF
few	TRBV7-9	TRBD1	TRBJ1-1	TGTGCCAGCAGCCAGGGGACAGGGGGCCGAACTGAAGCTTTCTTT	CASSQGTGGRTEAFF
once	TRBV3-1/TRBV3-2	TRBD2	TRBJ2-2	TGTGCCAGCAGCCAAGCCGGACTAGCGGGGCAGAGCGGGGAGCTGTTTTTT	CASSQAGLAGQSGELFF
once	TRBV30	-	TRBJ1-2	TGTGCCTGGAGTGTACCTGGGGCCAACACCTTC	CAWSVPGANTF
-	TRBV7-9	TRBD1	TRBJ2-6	TGTGCGACAGGGCCCTTGCTCTCTGGGGCCAACGTCCTGACTTTC	CATGPLLSGANVLTF
once	TRBV6-1	-	TRBJ1-1	TGTGCCAGCAGTGAAACTAACATTAGGATTGAAGCTTTCTTT	CASSETNIRIEAFF
-	TRBV10-1	-	TRBJ2-2	TGCGCCAGCAGTGAACAGAGGAACACCGGGGAGCTGTTTTTT	CASSEQRNTGELFF
-	TRBV6-5	TRBD1	TRBJ1-5	TGTGCCAGCGTGGACAGGATCAATCAGCCCCAGCATTTT	CASVDRINQPQHF
-	TRBV7-2	TRBD1	TRBJ1-1	TGTGCCAGCAGCTTCGCAGGGGGCGGTGAAGCTTTCTTT	CASSFAGGGEAFF
-	TRBV6-5	-	TRBJ2-5	TGTGCCAGCAGCCCCCAAATCGGGGTCAGGTACTTC	CASSPQIGVRYF
-	TRBV7-2	TRBD2	TRBJ2-3	TGTGCCAGCTACCCTCCTAGCGGGGGGGGGCGTCGCACAGATACGCAGTATTTT	CASYPPSGGGRRTDTQYF
-	TRBV7-2	-	TRBJ1-2	TGTGCCAGCAGCGGAGTGGGGGGAAACTATGGCTACACCTTC	CASSGVGGNYGYTF
once	TRBV5-6	-	TRBJ1-1	TGTGCCAGCAGCTTGGGGAGGCAGGCGATGAACACTGAAGCTTTCTTT	CASSLGRQAMNTEAFF
once	TRBV30	-	TRBJ2-5	TGTGCCTGGAGTGTACGGCGGGGCTCCCAAGAGACCCAGTACTTC	CAWSVRRGSQETQYF